These 18 T cell receptor beta chains were sequenced from one sample in a study of blood T cell repertoires in COVID-19. The method was immunoSEQ multiplex PCR; TCRdb's version includes in-frame clones alone and lacks a portion of them. Of about 360,000 clones detected, 85% to 90% appear once; the ten largest clones hold around 3%. The sample taken for sequencing was peripheral blood. The receptors were sampled from a human donor in a cohort sampled during active COVID-19.

The chain employs TRBV7-8 and TRBJ1-2, with a tentative D call TRBD1 (5 bases). Trimming left V 3 bases short and J 4 bases short, with 24 bases between. The CDR3 sequence is 18 residues long. Germline lookup yields CDR1 SGHVS and CDR2 FQNEAQ. As DNA, the CDR3 is TGTGCCAGCAGCTTCGGTCCAGGGAAAAAAACGAACATCTATGGCTACACCTTC. It codes for CASSFGPGKKTNIYGYTF. Using reference TRBV7-8 and TRBJ1-2 for the parts outside the CDR3, the full variable domain is GAGVSQSPRYKVAKRGQDVALRCDPISGHVSLFWYQQALGQGPEFLTYFQNEAQLDKSGLPSDRFFAERPEGSVSTLKIQRTQQEDSAVYLCASSFGPGKKTNIYGYTFGSGTRLTVV.

The CDR3 region has the DNA TGTGCCAGCAGACGCCACCGAAAGGGACAGGGCAGAAATAACACCGGGGAGCTGTTTTTT. This sequence encodes CASRRHRKGQGRNNTGELFF. The V gene is TRBV7-3, the J gene TRBJ2-2, with 9 bases identical to TRBD1. Per the germline V gene, CDR1 is SGHTA and CDR2 is FQGTGA. The J segment lost 2 bases and the V segment lost 6 bases, leaving 19 bases of the junction unmatched. The CDR3 is 20 amino acids.

The chain couples TRBV5-6 to TRBJ2-7, with D uncertain. There are 12 residues in the CDR3. Germline assignment: CDR1 SGHDT and CDR2 YYEEEE. V lost 4 bases to trimming and J lost 6 bases, with 11 bases between them. CDR3 DNA: TGTGCCAGCAGCCCCACGGTTGGCGAGCAGTACTTC. This sequence encodes CASSPTVGEQYF.

The chain has TRBV18 and TRBJ1-1, with TRBD1 matching 12 bases. After removal of 3 bases from V and 6 bases from J, the junction contained 11 bases not matched to a gene. This CDR3 has 17 amino acids. Germline CDR1 KGHSH, CDR2 LQKENI. The CDR3 bases are TGTGCCAGCTCACCTCAGGTAGCGGGACAGGGGGCTTCTGAAGCTTTCTTT. Translated, it gives CASSPQVAGQGASEAFF.

The chain employs TRBV18 and TRBJ1-3, with D tentatively TRBD1 (6 bases). Germline V gene lookup returns CDR1 KGHSH and CDR2 LQKENI. This CDR3 is 14 amino acids long. Trimming cost V 0 bases and J 6 bases, with 9 bases left between them. CDR3 loop: CASSPPTGPNTIYF. The CDR3 DNA reads as TGTGCCAGCTCACCACCCACAGGGCCAAACACCATATATTTT.

V is TRBV5-3 and J is TRBJ2-7; D is undetermined. TRBV5-3 is noted as an ORF with a role that remains uncertain. This CDR3 is 12 amino acids long. The germline V and J ends were trimmed by 4 bases and 4 bases, with 9 bases remaining between them. The CDR3 bases are TGTGCCAGAAGCACAATTTGGTACGAGCAGTACTTC. It yields the protein CARSTIWYEQYF.

This chain uses TRBV5-1 with TRBJ1-1; TRBD1 aligns across 7 bases. The germline V gene encodes CDR1 SGHRS and CDR2 YFSETQ. V was pared by 4 bases and J by 9 bases, with 15 bases of the junction left unmatched. The CDR3 extends over 15 amino acids. This chain's CDR3 is CASSPEWDSTPKAFF. Written as DNA, the CDR3 is TGCGCCAGCAGCCCGGAATGGGACAGCACCCCGAAAGCTTTCTTT.

The V call is TRBV10-2, the J call TRBJ1-5, with 7 positions matching TRBD1. Germline values: CDR1 WSHSY, CDR2 SAAADI. The CDR3 runs to 15 residues. The trim removed 6 bases at V and 1 base at J, leaving 6 bases unmatched. The CDR3 coding sequence is TGCGCCAGCAGCAAAGGGACAGCCAGCAATCAGCCCCAGCATTTT. Translating it yields CASSKGTASNQPQHF.

The chain recombines TRBV7-9 with TRBJ1-2, with 8 bases fitting TRBD1. Trimming removed 3 bases from V and 3 bases from J; junction bases left unmatched: 3. CDR3 size: 14 residues. The germline V gene encodes CDR1 SEHNR and CDR2 FQNEAQ (reference sequence). The CDR3 DNA reads TGTGCCAGCAGCTTCCCGACAGGGGACTATGGCTACACCTTC. This sequence encodes CASSFPTGDYGYTF. Together with reference TRBV7-9 and TRBJ1-2, the CDR3 gives the full variable domain: DTGVSQNPRHKITKRGQNVTFRCDPISEHNRLYWYRQTLGQGPEFLTYFQNEAQLEKSRLLSDRFSAERPKGSFSTLEIQRTEQGDSAMYLCASSFPTGDYGYTFGSGTRLTVV.

J is TRBJ2-1 and V is TRBV28; D may be TRBD2 (6 bases). CDR1 and CDR2 from the germline V gene are MDHEN and SYDVKM. The germline V and J ends were trimmed by 1 base and 5 bases, with 12 bases remaining between them. CDR3 length equals 15 residues. This CDR3 is CASSLFWGEDNEQFF. CDR3 sequence (DNA): TGTGCCAGCAGTTTATTTTGGGGGGAGGACAATGAGCAGTTCTTC.

The CDR3 DNA reads as TGCGCCAGCAGTCAATCCAGGGGTCGCAATCAGCCCCAGCATTTT. Translating gives CASSQSRGRNQPQHF. The chain recombines TRBV23-1 with TRBJ1-5, with a weak D call TRBD1 (6 bases). TRBV23-1 is marked as an open reading frame, function uncertain. CDR3 length equals 15 residues. Trimming took off 0 bases at V and 2 bases at J, with 8 bases between the two ends.

The CDR3 coding sequence is TGTGCCAGTAGTATCGAGGACAGGCCGAACACTGAAGCTTTCTTT. As protein: CASSIEDRPNTEAFF. The chain combines TRBV19 with TRBJ1-1; 7 bases match TRBD1. This CDR3 contains 15 residues. The V and J ends lost 3 bases and 1 base, in that order; junction bases with no gene match: 5. Germline CDR1 is LNHDA and CDR2 is SQIVND (reference sequence).

V and J are TRBV3-1 (or the pseudogene TRBV3-2) and TRBJ2-1; 7 bases match TRBD2. The CDR3 loop spans 15 amino acids. V dropped 0 bases and J dropped 3; count of bases not matched to a gene: 2. In germline, CDR1 is LGHDT, CDR2 YNNKEL (reference sequence). The CDR3 nucleotides are TGTGCCAGCAGCCAAGACGGGAGGAACTACAATGAGCAGTTCTTC. Translating gives CASSQDGRNYNEQFF.

The chain is built from TRBV19 and TRBJ2-7; D unclear. Trimming took 1 base from V and 2 from J, leaving 6 bases between them. This CDR3 spans 13 amino acids. In germline, CDR1 is LNHDA, CDR2 SQIVND (reference sequence). The CDR3 protein is CASSIGEAYEQYF. CDR3 in DNA: TGTGCCAGTAGTATAGGTGAGGCCTACGAGCAGTACTTC.

The chain recombines TRBV28 with TRBJ1-1; D perhaps matches TRBD1 (6 bases). The length of the CDR3 is 14 residues. V shed 6 bases and J shed 0 bases, with 11 bases lying between them. CDR1 MDHEN and CDR2 SYDVKM come from the germline V gene. In DNA form, the CDR3 reads TGTGCCAGCAGGACAGGCCCGATGAACACTGAAGCTTTCTTT. This encodes CASRTGPMNTEAFF.

The rearrangement links TRBV19 to TRBJ1-1; 8 bases fit TRBD1. CDR1 and CDR2 from the germline V gene are LNHDA and SQIVND (reference sequence). V gave up 8 bases and J gave up 1 base; unmatched junction bases: 6. The CDR3 spans 14 residues. The CDR3 sequence is CASRTGRRNTEAFF. CDR3 sequence (DNA): TGTGCCAGTCGGACAGGGCGGAGGAACACTGAAGCTTTCTTT.

The chain uses TRBV20-1 and TRBJ2-7; no definite D call. Germline assignment: CDR1 DFQATT and CDR2 SNEGSKA (reference sequence). This CDR3 has 10 residues. V lost 3 bases to trimming and J lost 3 bases, with 3 bases between them. The CDR3 loop is CSASNYEQYF. The CDR3 DNA sequence: TGCAGTGCTAGCAACTACGAGCAGTACTTC.

The chain links TRBV6-5 to TRBJ2-3; D gene unclear. The CDR3 length is 16 residues. CDR1 is MNHEY and CDR2 is SVGAGI in the germline V gene. The germline V and J ends were trimmed by 0 bases and 7 bases, with 17 bases remaining between them. For the CDR3, the DNA is TGTGCCAGCAGTTACTCGGGCAGCACCCTGTTGAATACGCAGTATTTT. Its protein is CASSYSGSTLLNTQYF.